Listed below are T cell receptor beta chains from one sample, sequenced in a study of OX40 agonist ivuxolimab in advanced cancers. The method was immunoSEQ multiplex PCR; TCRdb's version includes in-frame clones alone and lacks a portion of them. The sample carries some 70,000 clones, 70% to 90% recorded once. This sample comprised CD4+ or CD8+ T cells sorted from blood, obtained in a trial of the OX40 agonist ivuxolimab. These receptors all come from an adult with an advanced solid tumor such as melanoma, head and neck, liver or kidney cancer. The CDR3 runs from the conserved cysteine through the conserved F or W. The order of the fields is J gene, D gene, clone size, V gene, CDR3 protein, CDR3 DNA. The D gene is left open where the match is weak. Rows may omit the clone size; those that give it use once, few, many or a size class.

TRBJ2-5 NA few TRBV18 CASSPPYSLQETQYF TGTGCCAGCTCACCACCGTACAGTCTACAAGAGACCCAGTACTTC
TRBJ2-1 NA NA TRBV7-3 CASSSRDHNEQFF TGTGCCAGCAGCTCCCGGGATCATAATGAGCAGTTCTTC
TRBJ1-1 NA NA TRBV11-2 CASSLYSYTEAFF TGTGCCAGCAGCTTATACAGCTACACTGAAGCTTTCTTT
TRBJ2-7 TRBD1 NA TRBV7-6 CASSYLQGTYEQYF TGTGCCAGCAGCTACCTACAGGGGACCTACGAGCAGTACTTC
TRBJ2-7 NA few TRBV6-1 CASSDVREQYF TGTGCCAGCAGTGATGTCCGGGAGCAGTACTTC
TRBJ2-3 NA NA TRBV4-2 CASSQDLTGRGDTQYF TGTGCCAGCAGCCAAGACTTAACAGGGAGGGGAGATACGCAGTATTTT
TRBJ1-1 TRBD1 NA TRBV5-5 CASSFRQGRNTEAFF TGTGCCAGCAGCTTTAGACAGGGTAGGAACACTGAAGCTTTCTTT
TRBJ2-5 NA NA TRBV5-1 CASSPQTSQETQYF TGCGCCAGCAGCCCCCAGACTAGCCAAGAGACCCAGTACTTC
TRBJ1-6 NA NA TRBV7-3 CASSLGLNNSPLHF TGTGCCAGCAGCCTAGGGCTGAATAATTCACCCCTCCACTTT
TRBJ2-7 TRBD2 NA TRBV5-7 CASSQKRGSYEQYF TGTGCCAGCAGCCAAAAGCGGGGGAGCTACGAGCAGTACTTC
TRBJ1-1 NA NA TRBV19 CASSIDQGEGEAFF TGTGCCAGTAGTATAGATCAGGGCGAGGGTGAAGCTTTCTTT
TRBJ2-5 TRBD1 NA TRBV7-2 CASSLDRGETQYF TGTGCCAGCAGCCTGGACAGGGGCGAGACCCAGTACTTC
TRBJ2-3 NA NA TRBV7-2 CASSQVGDSTDTQYF TGTGCCAGCAGCCAAGTCGGGGACAGCACAGATACGCAGTATTTT
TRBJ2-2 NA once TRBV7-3 CASSPGTVTGELFF TGTGCCAGCAGCCCCGGGACTGTTACCGGGGAGCTGTTTTTT
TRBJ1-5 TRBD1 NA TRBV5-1 CASSLGDRDQPQHF TGCGCCAGCAGCTTGGGGGACAGGGATCAGCCCCAGCATTTT
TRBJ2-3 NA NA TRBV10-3 CAISGGGGRVIDTQYF TGTGCCATCAGTGGGGGAGGGGGTCGGGTCATAGATACGCAGTATTTT
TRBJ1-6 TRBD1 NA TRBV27 CASSSVQGAINSPLHF TGTGCCAGCAGTTCGGTCCAGGGGGCTATTAATTCACCCCTCCACTTT
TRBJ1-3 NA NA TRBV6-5 CASSSRGGADTIYF TGTGCCAGCAGTTCCCGGGGGGGCGCGGACACCATATATTTT
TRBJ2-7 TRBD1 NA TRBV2 CASRYRTGDSYEQYF TGTGCCAGCAGGTATAGGACAGGGGATAGCTACGAGCAGTACTTC
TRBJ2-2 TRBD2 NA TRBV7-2 CASSLRGTSHTGELFF TGTGCCAGCAGCTTAAGGGGGACTAGCCACACCGGGGAGCTGTTTTTT
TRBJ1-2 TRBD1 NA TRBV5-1 CASSRDREDGYTF TGCGCCAGCAGCCGGGACAGGGAAGATGGCTACACCTTC
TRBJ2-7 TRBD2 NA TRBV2 CASRSWSGGFSYEQYF TGTGCCAGCAGGAGCTGGAGCGGGGGGTTTTCCTACGAGCAGTACTTC
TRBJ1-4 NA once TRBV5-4 CASSPYRAGNEKLFF TGTGCCAGCAGCCCATACAGGGCCGGTAATGAAAAACTGTTTTTT
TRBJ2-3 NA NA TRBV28 CASSSQAASGTDTQYF TGTGCCAGCAGTTCCCAGGCGGCAAGTGGCACAGATACGCAGTATTTT
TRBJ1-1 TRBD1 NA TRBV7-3 CASSLGTANTEAFF TGTGCCAGCAGCTTAGGGACAGCGAACACTGAAGCTTTCTTT
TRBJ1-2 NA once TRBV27 CASSLSGQVYGYTF TGTGCCAGCAGTTTATCAGGGCAGGTCTATGGCTACACCTTC
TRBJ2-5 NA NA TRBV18 CASSPRQETQYF TGTGCCAGCTCACCTCGGCAAGAGACCCAGTACTTC
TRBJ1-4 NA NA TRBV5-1 CASSLLGVGEKLFF TGCGCCAGCAGCTTGTTGGGGGTAGGAGAAAAACTGTTTTTT
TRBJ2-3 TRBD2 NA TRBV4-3 CASSQVRGSGGDTQYF TGCGCCAGCAGCCAAGTACGTGGATCCGGGGGGGATACGCAGTATTTT
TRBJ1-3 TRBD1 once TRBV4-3 CASSRERDSLGNTIYF TGCGCCAGCAGCCGAGAAAGGGACAGCCTAGGAAACACCATATATTTT
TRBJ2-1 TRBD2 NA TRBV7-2 CASSGGTSHNEQFF TGTGCCAGCAGCGGCGGGACTAGCCACAATGAGCAGTTCTTC
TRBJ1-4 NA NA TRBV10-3 CAISEGWEHNEKLFF TGTGCCATCAGTGAGGGTTGGGAACACAATGAAAAACTGTTTTTT
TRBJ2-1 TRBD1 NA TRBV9 CASSVVTPGTASLNEQFF TGTGCCAGCAGCGTAGTTACCCCGGGGACAGCGAGCCTCAATGAGCAGTTCTTC
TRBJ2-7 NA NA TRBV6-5 CASSSTTGSVEQYF TGTGCCAGCAGCTCCACAACAGGATCGGTCGAGCAGTACTTC
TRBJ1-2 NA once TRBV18 CASSPGTGYYGYTF TGTGCCAGCTCACCAGGAACAGGCTATTATGGCTACACCTTC
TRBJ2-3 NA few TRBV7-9 CASTSIGADTQYF TGTGCCAGCACCTCAATTGGGGCAGATACGCAGTATTTT
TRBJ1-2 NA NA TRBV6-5 CASTLGGNRPHGYTF TGTGCCAGCACTTTGGGCGGAAATAGGCCTCATGGCTACACCTTC
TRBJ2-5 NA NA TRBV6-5 CASSRTVQETQYF TGTGCCAGCAGTCGGACGGTACAAGAGACCCAGTACTTC
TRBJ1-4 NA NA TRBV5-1 CASSLERGGNEKLFF TGCGCCAGCAGCTTGGAACGCGGGGGGAATGAAAAACTGTTTTTT
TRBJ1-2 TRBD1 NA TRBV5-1 CASCRDRGSYGYTF TGCGCCAGTTGCCGGGACAGGGGTAGCTATGGCTACACCTTC
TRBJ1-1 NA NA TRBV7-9 CASSLGQVNTEAFF TGTGCCAGCAGCTTAGGACAGGTGAACACTGAAGCTTTCTTT
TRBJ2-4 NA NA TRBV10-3 CAISDPGGGNKNIQYF TGTGCCATCAGTGACCCTGGAGGAGGCAACAAAAACATTCAGTACTTC
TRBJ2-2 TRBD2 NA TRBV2 CASGLAGWTGELFF TGTGCCAGCGGACTAGCGGGATGGACCGGGGAGCTGTTTTTT
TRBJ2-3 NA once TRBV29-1 CSVGLYDTDTQYF TGCAGCGTGGGACTTTACGACACAGATACGCAGTATTTT
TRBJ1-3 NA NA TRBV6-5 CASSYSLTGNTIYF TGTGCCAGCAGTTACTCCCTTACTGGAAACACCATATATTTT
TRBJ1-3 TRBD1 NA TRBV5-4 CASSTTGTGSPGNTIYF TGTGCCAGCAGCACTACCGGGACAGGTTCCCCTGGAAACACCATATATTTT
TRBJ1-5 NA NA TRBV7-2 CASSLVRQEPQHF TGTGCCAGCAGCTTAGTCCGTCAGGAGCCCCAGCATTTT
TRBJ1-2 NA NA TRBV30 CAWSVRNRVVWSYGYTF TGTGCCTGGAGTGTACGGAACAGGGTAGTATGGAGCTATGGCTACACCTTC
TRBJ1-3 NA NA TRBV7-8 CASSLTTGNSGNTIYF TGTGCCAGCAGCTTGACTACAGGAAACTCTGGAAACACCATATATTTT
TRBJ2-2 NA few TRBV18 CASSPGRNTGELFF TGTGCCAGCTCACCAGGGCGGAACACCGGGGAGCTGTTTTTT
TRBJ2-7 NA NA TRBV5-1 CASSLGGGGPYEQYF TGCGCCAGCAGCTTGGGGGGCGGGGGCCCTTACGAGCAGTACTTC